These 27 T cell receptor beta chains were sequenced from one sample in a study of beta chain features in type 1 diabetes listed by TCRdb under 2018. Libraries were made using the immunoSEQ multiplex PCR assay. The entire isolated RNA was reverse transcribed using the High Capacity cDNA Reverse Transcription Kit, and thus expressed TCRB transcripts were sequenced. In TCRdb, the immuneACCESS table is reduced to in-frame sequences with V and J assigned. These tables do not hold every clone; where another copy was compared, an unresolved V gene accounts for under half, and the others remain unexplained. For this sample there are 200,000 to 250,000 clones; approximately 14% appear just once. 0.015% to 0.02% of the sample belongs to the ten largest clones. What the authors observed across the whole study: In all four CD4+ subsets, TCRB CDR3 length was moderately but significantly shorter in type 1 diabetes patients.

These receptors have no identified antigens. The specimen was naive CD4+ T cells from blood. The intended sense of this specimen's cell subset or site label: true naive CD4+ T cells. The receptors derive from a man aged 25 to 45 with type 1 diabetes.

In its sample, this clone was seen a few times. CDR3: CASSAGGSTDTQYF. The CDR3 DNA is TGTGCCAGCAGCGCGGGGGGAAGCACAGATACGCAGTATTTT. The rearrangement uses TRBV6-4 and TRBJ2-3, with TRBD2 matching over 8 bases. The CDR3 extends over 14 amino acids. J was trimmed by 0 bases and V by 6 bases; bases with no gene match: 2. CDR1 MRHNA and CDR2 SNTAGT come from the germline V gene.

The CDR3 reads CASSISPTSASNEQFF. For the CDR3, the DNA is TGTGCCAGCAGCATCTCCCCCACTAGCGCGTCCAATGAGCAGTTCTTC. The J gene is TRBJ2-1, the V gene TRBV9; 7 bases map to TRBD2. In germline, CDR1 is SGDLS, CDR2 YYNGEE. This CDR3 is built from 16 residues. V dropped 4 bases and J dropped 6; count of bases not matched to a gene: 13.

The chain recombines TRBV18 with TRBJ1-2; 8 bases are a match to TRBD1. Germline lookup yields CDR1 KGHSH and CDR2 LQKENI. The CDR3 sequence is 15 residues long. V shed 2 bases and J 13 bases; nucleotides not matched to a gene: 15. The CDR3 is CASSPSGDRRFFFTF. The CDR3 DNA reads TGTGCCAGCTCACCAAGCGGGGACAGGCGTTTTTTTTTCACCTTC.

This chain connects TRBV7-9 to TRBJ2-5; D gene unclear. The V gene lost 2 bases and the J gene lost 0 bases, with 7 bases spanning the gap. CDR3 length: 14 amino acids. Looked up from germline, CDR1 is SEHNR and CDR2 is FQNEAQ (reference sequence). As DNA, the CDR3 is TGTGCCAGCAGCTTATACGCGGACCAAGAGACCCAGTACTTC. It yields the protein CASSLYADQETQYF.

This clone was seen more than once but under ten times. V and J are TRBV4-2 and TRBJ1-1; D is possibly TRBD1 (5 bases). Trimming removed 0 bases from V and 4 bases from J, with 12 bases in between. Germline values: CDR1 LGHNA, CDR2 YNFKEQ. The CDR3 spans 15 residues. CDR3 in DNA: TGTGCCAGCAGCCAAGAAGGGCAGGGAGGCACTGAAGCTTTCTTT. Protein product: CASSQEGQGGTEAFF.

This chain uses TRBV19 with TRBJ1-6, with D tentatively TRBD1 (5 bases). This CDR3 is 15 amino acids long. V was shortened by 1 base and J by 9 bases, with 13 bases between the two germline ends. The germline CDR1 and CDR2 sequences are LNHDA and SQIVND (reference sequence). This CDR3 is CASSIGGAGSSPLHF. The CDR3 coding sequence is TGTGCCAGTAGTATAGGGGGCGCAGGATCTTCACCCCTCCACTTT.

This clone was detected only once. The V call is TRBV5-8, the J call TRBJ1-5; D remains ambiguous. The CDR3 has 13 amino acids. V lost 0 bases, J lost 4 bases, and 5 bases lay in between. CDR1 is SGHTS, CDR2 YDEGEE, per germline. CDR3: CASSLARNQPQHF. The CDR3 DNA is TGTGCCAGCAGCTTGGCCCGGAATCAGCCCCAGCATTTT.

The chain is built from TRBV7-2 and TRBJ2-7; 7 nucleotides agree with TRBD2. The CDR3 is made up of 13 amino acids. The germline gives CDR1 SGHTA, CDR2 FQGNSA. The V gene end was trimmed by 5 bases and the J gene end by 5 bases; junction bases not matched to a gene: 6. CDR3 amino acids: CASSRQRENEQYF. The CDR3 coding sequence is TGTGCCAGCAGCCGACAGCGGGAAAACGAGCAGTACTTC. The full variable domain, completed using reference TRBV7-2 and TRBJ2-7, is GAGVSQSPSNKVTEKGKDVELRCDPISGHTALYWYRQSLGQGLEFLIYFQGNSAPDKSGLPSDRFSAERTGGSVSTLTIQRTQQEDSAVYLCASSRQRENEQYFGPGTRLTVT.

The genes are TRBV7-2 and TRBJ2-7; unclear D gene. Deletions cut 2 bases from V and 0 bases from J, with 8 bases between. The germline V gene has CDR1 SGHTA and CDR2 FQGNSA. The CDR3 runs 14 residues. Here the CDR3 DNA reads TGTGCCAGCAGCTTAATGTCTAGCTCCTACGAGCAGTACTTC. Protein sequence: CASSLMSSSYEQYF.

The genes are TRBV25-1 and TRBJ1-3; perhaps TRBD1 as D (5 bases). Germline lookup yields CDR1 MGHDK and CDR2 SYGVNS. V shed 6 bases and J shed 6 bases, with 15 bases lying between them. This CDR3 comprises 14 residues. DNA of the CDR3: TGTGCCAGCAGCACAGTCCAGGGCTTAAACACCATATATTTT. Its translation: CASSTVQGLNTIYF. The complete variable domain, with remaining parts taken from reference TRBV25-1 and TRBJ1-3, reads EADIYQTPRYLVIGTGKKITLECSQTMGHDKMYWYQQDPGMELHLIHYSYGVNSTEKGDLSSESTVSRIRTEHFPLTLESARPSHTSQYLCASSTVQGLNTIYFGEGSWLTVV.

This clone came up a few times. This chain joins TRBV11-2 and TRBJ2-1; 14 bases map to TRBD2. Germline CDR1 SGHAT, CDR2 FQNNGV. With 6 bases clipped from V and 8 bases from J, the junction kept 9 bases outside the gene matches. This CDR3 is built from 16 residues. For the CDR3, the DNA is TGTGCCAGCAGTTCTCCCGGGACTAGCGGGAGAGATGAGCAGTTCTTC. Amino acid sequence: CASSSPGTSGRDEQFF.

The J gene is TRBJ1-1, the V gene TRBV7-9, with D tentatively TRBD1 (5 bases). Trimming shortened V by 2 bases and J by 1 base, and 8 bases separated the two germline ends. There are 14 residues in the CDR3. The germline gives CDR1 SEHNR, CDR2 FQNEAQ (reference sequence). The CDR3 nucleotides are TGTGCCAGCAGCTTATGGGGGGGGAACACTGAAGCTTTCTTT. Residues: CASSLWGGNTEAFF.

This clone was counted between two and nine times. The chain joins TRBV18 to TRBJ2-1; D gene unclear. CDR3 size: 14 residues. CDR1 and CDR2 (germline): KGHSH, LQKENI. The V gene lost 0 bases and the J gene lost 0 bases, with 3 bases spanning the gap. CDR3 region: CASSPPSSYNEQFF. The CDR3 nucleotides are TGTGCCAGCTCACCACCCAGCTCCTACAATGAGCAGTTCTTC.

The chain is built from TRBV19 and TRBJ2-1; 14 bases match TRBD2. The V gene's germline CDR1 is LNHDA and CDR2 SQIVND (reference sequence). V dropped 2 bases and J dropped 8; count of bases not matched to a gene: 8. The CDR3 extends over 17 amino acids. The CDR3 bases are TGTGCCAGTAGTATAAGGGAGACTAGCGGGAGGGCCTATGAGCAGTTCTTC. The encoded protein is CASSIRETSGRAYEQFF.

As for this clone: This same CDR3 is encoded by further DNA sequences in the sample. The chain carries TRBV5-4 and TRBJ2-7, with D possibly TRBD2 on 5 matching bases. Germline V gives CDR1 SGHNT, CDR2 YYREEE (reference sequence). The ends were cut back, 0 bases at V and 2 bases at J, with 6 bases in the middle. CDR3 size: 13 residues. The CDR3, as DNA: TGTGCCAGCAGCTTGGGGCGGGCCTACGAGCAGTACTTC. Amino acid sequence: CASSLGRAYEQYF.

The V call is TRBV11-3, the J call TRBJ1-1; 7 bases are a match to TRBD1. The CDR3 has 16 amino acids. V was pared by 5 bases and J by 1 base, with 10 bases of the junction left unmatched. The germline V gene encodes CDR1 SGHNT and CDR2 YENEEA. CDR3 in amino acids: CASSPNQGQRNTEAFF. The CDR3 DNA reads as TGTGCCAGCAGCCCAAACCAGGGACAGCGGAACACTGAAGCTTTCTTT. The variable domain in full, with the rest retrieved from reference TRBV11-3 and TRBJ1-1, is EAGVVQSPRYKIIEKKQPVAFWCNPISGHNTLYWYLQNLGQGPELLIRYENEEAVDDSQLPKDRFSAERLKGVDSTLKIQPAELGDSAVYLCASSPNQGQRNTEAFFGQGTRLTVV.

This chain joins TRBV19 and TRBJ2-7; 14 bases are shared with TRBD2. The V gene's germline CDR1 is LNHDA and CDR2 SQIVND (reference sequence). With V trimmed by 5 bases and J by 2 bases, 5 bases remained unmatched. CDR3 size: 16 residues. For the CDR3, the DNA is TGTGCCAGTAGTTCCGGGACTAGCGGGGGAACCTACGAGCAGTACTTC. Translated, it gives CASSSGTSGGTYEQYF.

J is TRBJ2-7 and V is TRBV7-9; 12 bases fit TRBD2. Germline V gives CDR1 SEHNR, CDR2 FQNEAQ (reference sequence). J was trimmed by 0 bases and V by 5 bases; bases with no gene match: 5. This CDR3 spans 16 amino acids. DNA of the CDR3: TGTGCCAGCAGCCAGATGACTAGCGGGAGCTCCTACGAGCAGTACTTC. Translated, it gives CASSQMTSGSSYEQYF.

The J gene is TRBJ2-1, the V gene TRBV7-6, with D perhaps TRBD2 (5 bases). The CDR3 has 13 residues. The germline V gene encodes CDR1 SGHVS and CDR2 FNYEAQ. Trimming cost V 8 bases and J 3 bases, with 11 bases left between them. CDR3 sequence: CASGREGYNEQFF. The CDR3 DNA reads as TGTGCCAGCGGACGGGAAGGCTACAATGAGCAGTTCTTC.

The chain employs TRBV30 and TRBJ1-1; 9 bases agree with TRBD1. V lost 1 base, J lost 5 bases, and 8 bases stayed unmatched. Germline V CDR1 and CDR2: GTSNPN, SVGIG (reference sequence). The CDR3 length is 15 residues. CDR3 amino acids: CAWSGAGQGRTEAFF. DNA for the CDR3: TGTGCCTGGAGTGGCGCAGGACAGGGGCGAACTGAAGCTTTCTTT. Together with reference TRBV30 and TRBJ1-1, the CDR3 gives the full variable domain: SQTIHQWPATLVQPVGSPLSLECTVEGTSNPNLYWYRQAAGRGLQLLFYSVGIGQISSEVPQNLSASRPQDRQFILSSKKLLLSDSGFYLCAWSGAGQGRTEAFFGQGTRLTVV.

The sample holds a few counts of this clone. V is TRBV11-2 and J is TRBJ1-1, with D hard to call. CDR1 and CDR2 from the germline V gene are SGHAT and FQNNGV. The CDR3 length is 13 residues. V shed 5 bases and J shed 0 bases, with 7 bases lying between them. The DNA of the CDR3 is TGTGCCAGCAGCCAACAATTGAACACTGAAGCTTTCTTT. Its translation is CASSQQLNTEAFF.

V usage is TRBV9 and J usage is TRBJ1-2, with 8 bases identical to TRBD1. This CDR3 spans 15 amino acids. Germline trimming cut 4 bases from V and 2 bases from J; bases unmatched to any gene: 7. The germline gives CDR1 SGDLS, CDR2 YYNGEE. CDR3 in DNA: TGTGCCAGCAGCCCTCGGACAGGGACCAACTATGGCTACACCTTC. Protein: CASSPRTGTNYGYTF.

The chain links TRBV29-1 to TRBJ1-1, with D unresolved. Deletions cut 2 bases from V and 0 bases from J, with 13 bases between. The CDR3 covers 15 residues. Germline V gene data show CDR1 as SQVTM and CDR2 as ANQGSEA. The CDR3 DNA follows: TGCAGCGTTGAATATAGGGTCGGGATGAACACTGAAGCTTTCTTT. Protein product: CSVEYRVGMNTEAFF.

This clone appeared a few times. The chain has TRBV5-6 and TRBJ2-4; TRBD1 matches 8 bases. This CDR3 comprises 16 residues. V lost 3 bases and J lost 1; bases outside the gene matches: 6. Germline V CDR1 and CDR2: SGHDT, YYEEEE. The CDR3 nucleotides read TGTGCCAGCAGCTGGGGACAGGTCCTGGCCAAAAACATTCAGTACTTC. It yields the protein CASSWGQVLAKNIQYF.

The CDR3 nucleotides are TGTGCCAGCAGACGCCAGGGGGTAGAGACCCAGTACTTC. Residues: CASRRQGVETQYF. The chain joins TRBV13 to TRBJ2-5; the match to TRBD1 covers 7 bases. The CDR3 is 13 residues long. The V gene end was trimmed by 6 bases and the J gene end by 4 bases; junction bases not matched to a gene: 5. The germline gives CDR1 PRHDT, CDR2 FYEKMQ (reference sequence).

This clone was seen a few times. The rearrangement joins TRBV7-2 to TRBJ1-6; TRBD1 agrees at 7 bases. CDR1 is SGHTA, CDR2 FQGNSA, per germline. Unmatched junction bases numbered 8, after V lost 3 bases and J lost 9 bases. The CDR3 is 15 residues long. The CDR3 sequence is CASSLEAGGLSPLHF. The CDR3 region has the DNA TGTGCCAGCAGCTTGGAGGCAGGGGGACTTTCACCCCTCCACTTT.

This clone occurred a few times. This chain uses TRBV4-1 with TRBJ2-1, with D tentatively TRBD1 (5 bases). Trimming stripped 3 bases from V and 0 bases from J, with 15 bases between. Germline CDR1 and CDR2: MGHRA and YSYEKL. The CDR3 length is 17 residues. CDR3 sequence (DNA): TGCGCCAGCAGCCACCCTGCTAGGGGCCACTCCTACAATGAGCAGTTCTTC. Amino acid sequence: CASSHPARGHSYNEQFF.